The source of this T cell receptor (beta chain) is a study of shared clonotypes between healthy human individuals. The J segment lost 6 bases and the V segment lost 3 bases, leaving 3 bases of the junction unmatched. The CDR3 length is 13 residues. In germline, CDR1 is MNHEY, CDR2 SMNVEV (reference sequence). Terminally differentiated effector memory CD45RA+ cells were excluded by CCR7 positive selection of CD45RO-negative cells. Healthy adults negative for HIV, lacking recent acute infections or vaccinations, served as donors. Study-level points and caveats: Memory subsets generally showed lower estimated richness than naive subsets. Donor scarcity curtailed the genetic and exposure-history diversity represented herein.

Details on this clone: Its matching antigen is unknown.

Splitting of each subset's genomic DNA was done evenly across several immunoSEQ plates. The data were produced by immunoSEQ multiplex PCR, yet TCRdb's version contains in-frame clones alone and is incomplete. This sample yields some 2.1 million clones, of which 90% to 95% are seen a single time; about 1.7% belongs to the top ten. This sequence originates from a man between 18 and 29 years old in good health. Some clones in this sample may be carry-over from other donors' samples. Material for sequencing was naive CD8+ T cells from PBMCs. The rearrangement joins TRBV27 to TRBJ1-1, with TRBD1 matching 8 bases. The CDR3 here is CASSFQGASEAFF. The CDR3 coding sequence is TGTGCCAGCAGTTTTCAGGGGGCCTCTGAAGCTTTCTTT.